These 24 T cell receptor beta chains share one sample of origin, sequenced in a study of blood T cell repertoires in COVID-19. The data were produced by immunoSEQ multiplex PCR, yet TCRdb's version contains in-frame clones alone and is incomplete. The data hold about 210,000 clones, with around 83% observed a single time. The sequencing input was peripheral blood. The receptor set was obtained from a woman between 45 and 65 years old with acute or convalescent COVID-19.

The table lists this clone with a few counts. V and J are TRBV18 and TRBJ2-5, with D possibly matching TRBD2 (5 bases). The CDR3 spans 14 residues. Germline V gives CDR1 KGHSH, CDR2 LQKENI. The ends were cut back, 6 bases at V and 5 bases at J, with 16 bases in the middle. The CDR3 DNA reads as TGTGCCAGCTCCGGGGTACAAGGAGGCGAGACCCAGTACTTC. Translated, it gives CASSGVQGGETQYF.

The chain employs TRBV6-5 and TRBJ1-4, with TRBD1 identical over 8 bases. This CDR3 contains 14 residues. The V gene end was trimmed by 6 bases and the J gene end by 6 bases; junction bases not matched to a gene: 6. Germline V gives CDR1 MNHEY, CDR2 SVGAGI. The CDR3 DNA sequence: TGTGCCAGCAGCGATACAGGGGGGGATGAAAAACTGTTTTTT. It specifies CASSDTGGDEKLFF.

The chain joins TRBV28 to TRBJ2-7; 12 bases map to TRBD1. This CDR3 is built from 15 residues. Germline loops: CDR1 MDHEN, CDR2 SYDVKM. Germline trimming cut 7 bases from V and 4 bases from J; bases unmatched to any gene: 8. For the CDR3, the DNA is TGTGCCAGCACTCCCGAGGGACAGGGGGCATACGAGCAGTACTTC. Translation: CASTPEGQGAYEQYF.

The gene calls are TRBV14 and TRBJ1-4, with D tentatively TRBD1 (5 bases). This CDR3 has 19 amino acids. With 4 bases removed from V and 4 bases from J, the gap between germline ends came to 25 bases. Germline V gene sequence: CDR1 SGHDN, CDR2 FVKESK. Here the CDR3 reads CASSRLRFPGFRNNEKLFF. CDR3 bases: TGTGCCAGCAGCCGTTTAAGATTCCCAGGGTTTCGGAATAATGAAAAACTGTTTTTT.

This clone was found once. J is TRBJ1-2 and V is TRBV28; no clear D. Germline-derived CDR1 and CDR2 are MDHEN and SYDVKM. The CDR3 has 12 amino acids. The germline V and J ends were trimmed by 10 bases and 1 base, with 10 bases remaining between them. CDR3 in DNA: TGTGCCACCCGCGGCGGTAACTATGGCTACACCTTC. It translates to CATRGGNYGYTF.

This chain uses TRBV19 with TRBJ1-5; D may be TRBD1 (6 bases). The V gene's germline CDR1 is LNHDA and CDR2 SQIVND (reference sequence). The V and J ends lost 3 bases and 1 base respectively, with 10 bases between them. This CDR3 comprises 15 residues. CDR3 sequence (DNA): TGTGCCAGTAGTATCAGGGGTATCAGCAATCAGCCCCAGCATTTT. Protein sequence: CASSIRGISNQPQHF.

CDR3 region: CASRLGLGGDNEQFF. CDR3 sequence (DNA): TGCGCCAGCAGACTTGGACTAGGAGGGGACAATGAGCAGTTCTTC. This rearrangement joins TRBV5-1 to TRBJ2-1, with 7 nucleotides matching TRBD2. Germline values: CDR1 SGHRS, CDR2 YFSETQ. V trimming: 5 bases; J trimming: 5 bases; junction bases outside the gene matches: 10. CDR3 size: 15 residues.

CDR3 in DNA: TGCGCCAGCAGCTTGTGGCAGGGGAGAACCGGGGAGCTGTTTTTT. Amino acid sequence: CASSLWQGRTGELFF. V gene TRBV5-1 combines with J gene TRBJ2-2; D is possibly TRBD1 (6 bases). Germline CDR1 reads SGHRS; CDR2 reads YFSETQ. This CDR3 has 15 residues. Trimming stripped 1 base from V and 5 bases from J, with 12 bases between.

The chain couples TRBV7-9 to TRBJ1-3; 10 bases align to TRBD1. J was trimmed by 2 bases and V by 5 bases; bases with no gene match: 12. CDR1 SEHNR and CDR2 FQNEAQ come from the germline V gene (reference sequence). This CDR3 has 18 amino acids. CDR3 sequence: CASSVGQGFGRTGNTIYF. DNA of the CDR3: TGTGCCAGCAGCGTGGGACAGGGGTTCGGCCGTACTGGAAACACCATATATTTT.

The chain combines TRBV20-1 with TRBJ2-7; 7 bases agree with TRBD2. This CDR3 is built from 13 residues. In germline, CDR1 is DFQATT, CDR2 SNEGSKA (reference sequence). Trimming took 3 bases from V and 4 from J; bases not matched to a gene: 6. The DNA of the CDR3 is TGCAGTGCTAGTACTAGCGTTCCTTACGAGCAGTACTTC. Protein product: CSASTSVPYEQYF.

This clone was counted a single time. CDR3 DNA sequence: TGTGCCAGCAGCCCCTGGGCAGGGTTGAAACTGTTTTTT. It codes for CASSPWAGLKLFF. This chain joins TRBV6-2 or TRBV6-3 and TRBJ1-4; a weak D match, TRBD1 (5 bases). V lost 6 bases and J lost 11, with 16 bases in between. Per the germline V gene, CDR1 is MNHEY and CDR2 is SVGEGT. The CDR3 runs to 13 residues.

V gene TRBV7-2 combines with J gene TRBJ2-7, with D possibly being TRBD2 (6 bases). V lost 3 bases to trimming and J lost 5 bases, with 11 bases between them. Germline loops: CDR1 SGHTA, CDR2 FQGNSA. The CDR3 contains 13 residues. The chain's CDR3 is CASSFVEGNEQYF. CDR3 nucleotide sequence: TGTGCCAGCAGCTTCGTGGAGGGAAACGAGCAGTACTTC. The full variable domain, its missing parts supplied by reference TRBV7-2 and TRBJ2-7, is GAGVSQSPSNKVTEKGKDVELRCDPISGHTALYWYRQSLGQGLEFLIYFQGNSAPDKSGLPSDRFSAERTGGSVSTLTIQRTQQEDSAVYLCASSFVEGNEQYFGPGTRLTVT.

The V call is TRBV30, the J call TRBJ2-7, with D possibly being TRBD2 (5 bases). V was pared by 2 bases and J by 6 bases, with 14 bases between. The CDR3 has 13 amino acids. The V gene's germline CDR1 is GTSNPN and CDR2 SVGIG (reference sequence). Written as DNA, the CDR3 is TGTGCCTGGAGTTGGCAGGACTTCGGCGAGCAGTACTTC. Encoded protein: CAWSWQDFGEQYF.

The V and J genes are TRBV30 and TRBJ2-7; 9 nucleotides agree with TRBD1. CDR1 and CDR2 from the germline V gene are GTSNPN and SVGIG (reference sequence). V lost 2 bases and J lost 3; bases outside the gene matches: 5. This CDR3 is 14 amino acids long. The CDR3 region has the DNA TGTGCCTGGAGTCACCCGGACAGGGGCTACGAGCAGTACTTC. It specifies CAWSHPDRGYEQYF.

A remark on this clone: Other nucleotide sequences in the sample specify the same CDR3. The V gene is TRBV3-1 (or the pseudogene TRBV3-2), the J gene TRBJ1-1, with 8 nucleotides matching TRBD1. The V and J ends lost 6 bases and 2 bases, in that order; junction bases with no gene match: 5. The germline CDR1 and CDR2 sequences are LGHDT and YNNKEL (reference sequence). There are 14 residues in the CDR3. In DNA form, the CDR3 reads TGTGCCAGCAGTCGCGGACAGGGAAACACTGAAGCTTTCTTT. Protein: CASSRGQGNTEAFF.

This chain uses TRBV5-1 with TRBJ2-5; D might be TRBD1 (6 bases). CDR1 SGHRS and CDR2 YFSETQ come from the germline V gene. Trimming pared 0 bases from V and 5 bases from J, leaving 14 bases between. CDR3 size: 15 residues. CDR3 region: CASSLGDRSGETQYF. The DNA of the CDR3 is TGCGCCAGCAGCTTGGGAGACAGGTCGGGGGAGACCCAGTACTTC.

This clone was counted only a few times. The chain joins TRBV6-1 to TRBJ1-1; unclear D gene. With 6 bases removed from V and 4 bases from J, the gap between germline ends came to 12 bases. Germline CDR1 MNHNS, CDR2 SASEGT. The length of the CDR3 is 13 residues. CDR3 sequence (DNA): TGTGCCAGCAGGACCTACGAGGCCACTGAAGCTTTCTTT. Translated, it gives CASRTYEATEAFF.

This sequence joins TRBV5-1 and TRBJ1-5; D is perhaps TRBD1 (5 bases). Germline-derived CDR1 and CDR2 are SGHRS and YFSETQ. The CDR3 is 15 amino acids. V was trimmed by 3 bases and J by 6 bases, leaving 16 bases between them. The CDR3 region is CASSSSGLMGQPQHF. The CDR3 DNA is TGCGCCAGCAGCTCCTCAGGGCTGATGGGTCAGCCCCAGCATTTT.

The genes are TRBV7-2 and TRBJ2-7, with D hard to call. The germline V gene encodes CDR1 SGHTA and CDR2 FQGNSA. Trimming pared 1 base from V and 0 bases from J, leaving 7 bases between. The CDR3 sequence is 14 residues long. The CDR3 nucleotides are TGTGCCAGCAGCTTAGGAGCGTTCTCCTACGAGCAGTACTTC. This codes for CASSLGAFSYEQYF.

This clone appeared many times. The genes are TRBV6-5 and TRBJ2-3; 8 bases agree with TRBD2. The CDR3 sequence is 15 residues long. Losses at the gene ends were 2 bases for V and 2 bases for J; bases not matched to a gene: 3. Per germline, CDR1 MNHEY and CDR2 SVGAGI. The CDR3 sequence: CASSYGAGVTDTQYF. The DNA of the CDR3 is TGTGCCAGCAGTTACGGAGCGGGGGTCACAGATACGCAGTATTTT.

This clone was observed a few times. The rearrangement uses TRBV28 and TRBJ1-4; 7 bases map to TRBD1. Germline V gene data show CDR1 as MDHEN and CDR2 as SYDVKM. The CDR3 spans 15 residues. The V segment lost 7 bases and the J segment 4 bases; nucleotides outside the gene matches: 9. The CDR3 nucleotides read TGTGCCAGCAAGACTCCAGGGGGTGGTAATGAAAAACTGTTTTTT. Translated: CASKTPGGGNEKLFF.

For this clone: Compared with germline, one end of the junction differs, possibly owing to a read error. V and J are TRBV7-7 and TRBJ1-2; maybe TRBD1 (5 bases). Germline V gene lookup returns CDR1 SSHAT and CDR2 FNYEAQ (reference sequence). CDR3 length equals 13 residues. CDR3 in DNA: TGTGCTAGCAGCTTAGGCGGGGGCTATGGCTACACCTTC. Protein: CASSLGGGYGYTF.

The chain couples TRBV7-2 to TRBJ2-5; 8 bases fit TRBD2. The junction had 9 bases not matched to a gene; V was cut back by 1 base and J by 2 bases. The CDR3 extends over 17 amino acids. In germline, CDR1 is SGHTA, CDR2 FQGNSA. CDR3 amino acids: CASSLVKLADAQETQYF. The CDR3, as DNA: TGTGCCAGCAGCTTAGTAAAACTAGCGGACGCTCAAGAGACCCAGTACTTC.

This chain's CDR3 is CASNGHRGSNTEAFF. The DNA for the CDR3 is TGTGCCTCCAACGGGCACAGGGGATCTAACACTGAAGCTTTCTTT. V is TRBV2 and J is TRBJ1-1; 7 nucleotides match TRBD1. The germline V gene encodes CDR1 SNHLY and CDR2 FYNNEI. The CDR3 contains 15 residues. The trim removed 11 bases at V and 2 bases at J, leaving 14 bases unmatched.